The rows below give T cell receptor beta chains drawn from one sample of a study of T-cell memory formation after mild COVID-19. TCRdb reanalysed the 5' RACE reads using MiXCR and keeps one entry per CDR3 protein. The sample contains hundreds of thousands of distinct CDR3 sequences, roughly 23% of which appear only once. Sequencing was done on a sample of PBMCs or a T cell subset sorted from them (not recorded which). The receptor source for this set is an adult woman who had mild COVID-19 (a few samples of this study predate the infection). Cell type and time point are not known. CDR3s include the opening cysteine and the closing phenylalanine or tryptophan.

TRBJ2-1,TRBV28,CASSYPAGADLKNNYNEQFF
TRBJ2-3,TRBV24-1,CATRSTGSTDTQYF
TRBJ1-1,TRBV12-3/TRBV12-4,CASRGPEGTEAFF
TRBJ2-1,TRBV2,CASRGTGVGNEQFF
TRBJ2-7,TRBV6-5,CASSYRREGQYF
TRBJ2-1,TRBV11-2,CASRLGTGIAYEQFF
TRBJ2-5,TRBV18,CASSWTGPSRETQYF
TRBJ1-1,TRBV14,CASSQRGINTEAFF
TRBJ2-7,TRBV6-6,CASTDPADYEQYF
TRBJ2-7,TRBV27,CASSTRREPSYEQYF
TRBJ1-1,TRBV24-1,CATSGGSLEAFF